This T cell receptor beta chain was profiled in a study of T cell changes during pregnancy in multiple sclerosis. This CDR3 has 12 amino acids. Trimming removed 8 bases at V and 4 bases at J, with 11 bases between. The germline CDR1 and CDR2 sequences are MDHEN and SYDVKM. Here immunoSEQ multiplex PCR was the method, and the copy in TCRdb shows in-frame clones only, minus some. Found here are tens of thousands of clones, approximately 90% of them singletons; the top ten hold around 7.3%. Specimen: CD8+ T cells from peripheral blood mononuclear cells, collected in the third trimester of pregnancy. V and J are TRBV28 and TRBJ1-1; the D is unclear. The source of this sequence is a female donor with multiple sclerosis, enrolled in a pregnancy study. CDR3 in amino acids: CASGLFRTEAFF. DNA of the CDR3: TGTGCCAGCGGTCTATTTCGCACTGAAGCTTTCTTT. Complete variable domain (other parts from reference TRBV28 and TRBJ1-1): DVKVTQSSRYLVKRTGEKVFLECVQDMDHENMFWYRQDPGLGLRLIYFSYDVKMKEKGDIPEGYSVSREKKERFSLILESASTNQTSMYLCASGLFRTEAFFGQGTRLTVV.